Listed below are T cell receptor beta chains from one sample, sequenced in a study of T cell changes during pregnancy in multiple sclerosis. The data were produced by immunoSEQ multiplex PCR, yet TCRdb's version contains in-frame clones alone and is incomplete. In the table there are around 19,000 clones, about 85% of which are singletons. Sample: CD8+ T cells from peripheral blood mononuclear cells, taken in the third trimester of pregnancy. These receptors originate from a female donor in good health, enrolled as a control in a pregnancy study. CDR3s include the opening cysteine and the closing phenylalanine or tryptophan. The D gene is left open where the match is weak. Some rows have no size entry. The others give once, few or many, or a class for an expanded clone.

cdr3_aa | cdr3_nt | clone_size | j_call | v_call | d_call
CASSGQGNSPLHF | TGTGCCAGCAGTGGACAGGGTAATTCACCCCTCCACTTT | - | TRBJ1-6 | TRBV6-1 | TRBD1
CASSTRLAGGSGELFF | TGTGCCAGCAGCACTAGACTAGCGGGAGGTTCCGGGGAGCTGTTTTTT | few | TRBJ2-2 | TRBV4-2 | TRBD2
CASGLAATHYNEQFF | TGTGCCAGCGGACTAGCGGCAACTCACTACAATGAGCAGTTCTTC | - | TRBJ2-1 | TRBV19 | TRBD2
CASSQGQGAGYEQYF | TGTGCCAGCAGCCAGGGACAGGGGGCCGGCTACGAGCAGTACTTC | - | TRBJ2-7 | TRBV14 | TRBD1
CAWSAGTGSTEAFF | TGTGCCTGGAGCGCCGGGACAGGGAGCACTGAAGCTTTCTTT | - | TRBJ1-1 | TRBV30 | TRBD1
CSSIALRLVWASHEQYF | TGCAGCTCAATAGCGCTCCGACTAGTCTGGGCGAGCCACGAGCAGTACTTC | few | TRBJ2-7 | TRBV29-1 | -
CASSQGAGGYEQYF | TGCGCCAGCAGCCAAGGAGCGGGAGGGTATGAGCAGTACTTC | - | TRBJ2-7 | TRBV4-3 | TRBD2
CASSTQQGYSGNTIYF | TGTGCCAGCAGCACACAACAGGGTTACTCTGGAAACACCATATATTTT | - | TRBJ1-3 | TRBV13 | -
CASSLEVRLEVGDTQYF | TGTGCCAGCAGCTTAGAGGTCAGGTTGGAAGTGGGAGATACGCAGTATTTT | - | TRBJ2-3 | TRBV7-9 | -
CASSEVAGGQQFF | TGTGCCAGCAGTGAGGTAGCGGGGGGCCAGCAGTTCTTC | - | TRBJ2-1 | TRBV2 | TRBD2
CASSWLAGDYNEQFF | TGTGCCAGCAGCTGGCTAGCGGGAGACTACAATGAGCAGTTCTTC | - | TRBJ2-1 | TRBV7-6 | TRBD2
CASSFLGISYEQYF | TGTGCCAGCAGCTTCCTAGGCATCTCCTACGAGCAGTACTTC | - | TRBJ2-7 | TRBV5-6 | -
CASSRRGGSYNSPLHF | TGTGCCAGCAGCCGCAGGGGTGGCTCCTATAATTCACCCCTCCACTTT | - | TRBJ1-6 | TRBV4-2 | -
CASSLPGLAGDEQYF | TGTGCCAGCAGCTTGCCGGGACTAGCGGGAGATGAGCAGTACTTC | - | TRBJ2-7 | TRBV7-9 | TRBD2
CASSQEGSGTDTQYF | TGCGCCAGCAGCCAAGAAGGCAGCGGCACAGATACGCAGTATTTT | - | TRBJ2-3 | TRBV4-1 | -
CASSPRLAGDEQYF | TGTGCCAGCAGCCCTCGTCTAGCGGGAGATGAGCAGTACTTC | once | TRBJ2-7 | TRBV4-2 | TRBD2
CAWNTLRGDGYTF | TGTGCCTGGAATACACTCCGGGGGGATGGCTACACCTTC | - | TRBJ1-2 | TRBV30 | -
CASSLYAGQGGDTQYF | TGTGCCAGCAGCCTATATGCGGGACAGGGTGGAGATACGCAGTATTTT | - | TRBJ2-3 | TRBV9 | TRBD1
CASSLMTMAGADTQYF | TGTGCCAGCAGCTTAATGACAATGGCGGGGGCAGATACGCAGTATTTT | - | TRBJ2-3 | TRBV7-9 | TRBD2
CASSTTSGSYDTQYF | TGTGCCAGCAGTACGACTAGCGGGAGTTACGATACGCAGTATTTT | - | TRBJ2-3 | TRBV28 | TRBD2
CASSSTGAGADTQYF | TGTGCCAGCAGTTCCACCGGAGCGGGGGCAGATACGCAGTATTTT | - | TRBJ2-3 | TRBV6-6 | TRBD2
CASSDPPGSQETQYF | TGTGCCAGCAGCGACCCCCCAGGGTCCCAAGAGACCCAGTACTTC | - | TRBJ2-5 | TRBV7-9 | -
CASSKQGHYEQYF | TGTGCCAGCAGCAAACAGGGGCACTACGAGCAGTACTTC | once | TRBJ2-7 | TRBV7-9 | TRBD1
CASSLGSGTAPGELFF | TGTGCCAGCAGCTTAGGCTCCGGGACAGCGCCCGGGGAGCTGTTTTTT | once | TRBJ2-2 | TRBV7-6 | TRBD1
CASSPIATSTDTQYF | TGTGCCAGCAGCCCTATAGCGACTAGCACAGATACGCAGTATTTT | - | TRBJ2-3 | TRBV7-9 | -
CASSSQGSNQPQHF | TGTGCCAGCAGCTCCCAGGGAAGCAATCAGCCCCAGCATTTT | - | TRBJ1-5 | TRBV7-9 | -
CASSEGPGYEQYF | TGTGCCAGCAGTGAGGGGCCAGGGTACGAGCAGTACTTC | - | TRBJ2-7 | TRBV2 | -
CAWKPGLDTGELFF | TGTGCCTGGAAGCCGGGATTGGACACCGGGGAGCTGTTTTTT | - | TRBJ2-2 | TRBV30 | -
CASSDKLANEQYF | TGTGCCAGCAGCGATAAGCTAGCAAACGAGCAGTACTTC | few | TRBJ2-7 | TRBV7-8 | -
CASSLGGSFYGYTF | TGTGCCAGCAGCCTCGGGGGGAGTTTCTATGGCTACACCTTC | once | TRBJ1-2 | TRBV11-2 | -
CASSFGGGAADTQYF | TGTGCCAGCAGCTTCGGCGGGGGGGCCGCAGATACGCAGTATTTT | - | TRBJ2-3 | TRBV5-4 | TRBD2
CASSAGQGRLNEQFF | TGCGCCAGCAGCGCGGGACAGGGGAGGCTCAATGAGCAGTTCTTC | - | TRBJ2-1 | TRBV10-2 | TRBD1
CASSQVAGDTEAFF | TGCGCCAGCAGCCAAGTGGCAGGGGACACTGAAGCTTTCTTT | - | TRBJ1-1 | TRBV4-1 | -
CASSLATGGTNEKLFF | TGTGCCAGCAGCTTAGCGACGGGAGGAACTAATGAAAAACTGTTTTTT | - | TRBJ1-4 | TRBV7-2 | -
CASSPRYFNEQFF | TGTGCCAGCAGCCCCCGTTATTTCAATGAGCAGTTCTTC | - | TRBJ2-1 | TRBV5-4 | -
CASSFAGPTYEQYF | TGTGCCAGCAGTTTTGCGGGCCCCACCTACGAGCAGTACTTC | - | TRBJ2-7 | TRBV27 | -
CASSQVALVGGPDTYNEQFF | TGCGCCAGCAGCCAAGTGGCGCTTGTTGGGGGCCCAGATACCTACAATGAGCAGTTCTTC | - | TRBJ2-1 | TRBV4-3 | -
CASSPGTSGYEQYF | TGTGCCAGCAGTCCCGGGACTAGCGGCTACGAGCAGTACTTC | - | TRBJ2-7 | TRBV27 | TRBD2
CAWSALWGGYEQYF | TGTGCCTGGAGTGCGCTTTGGGGGGGCTACGAGCAGTACTTC | - | TRBJ2-7 | TRBV30 | TRBD2
CASSGTSGEPYEQYF | TGTGCCAGCAGCGGGACTAGCGGTGAGCCCTACGAGCAGTACTTC | - | TRBJ2-7 | TRBV5-4 | TRBD2
CASSQRLTYEQYF | TGTGCCAGCAGCCAGCGGTTAACCTACGAGCAGTACTTC | once | TRBJ2-7 | TRBV27 | -
CASRQGMYEQYF | TGTGCCAGCAGACAGGGGATGTACGAGCAGTACTTC | - | TRBJ2-7 | TRBV13 | TRBD1
CASSLRTSGRADTQYF | TGTGCCAGCAGCCTACGGACTAGCGGGAGGGCAGATACGCAGTATTTT | - | TRBJ2-3 | TRBV7-2 | TRBD2
CASSKYFGLVGYEQYF | TGTGCCAGCAGCAAATATTTTGGACTAGTAGGCTACGAGCAGTACTTC | once | TRBJ2-7 | TRBV21-1 | -
CASSFLGTGAREQFF | TGTGCCAGCAGCTTCCTCGGGACAGGGGCTCGCGAGCAGTTCTTC | - | TRBJ2-1 | TRBV5-4 | TRBD1
CASSPSDTQYF | TGTGCCAGCAGCCCCTCAGATACGCAGTATTTT | - | TRBJ2-3 | TRBV5-8 | -
CASSSGTTNYGYTF | TGTGCCAGCAGCTCAGGGACAACTAACTATGGCTACACCTTC | once | TRBJ1-2 | TRBV11-2 | -
CASSPRVSGGHRSNQPQHF | TGTGCCAGCAGTCCCCGGGTCAGTGGGGGCCACAGATCCAATCAGCCCCAGCATTTT | - | TRBJ1-5 | TRBV28 | -
CSVVDRGQGYGYTF | TGCAGCGTTGTGGACAGGGGGCAGGGCTATGGCTACACCTTC | once | TRBJ1-2 | TRBV29-1 | TRBD1
CASSFLTGHTEAFF | TGTGCCAGCAGCTTCCTTACAGGGCACACTGAAGCTTTCTTT | - | TRBJ1-1 | TRBV7-2 | -